This T cell receptor (beta chain) is drawn from a study of CD8+ T cells in alopecia areata. Sampling of alopecia areata patients yielded lesional scalp punch biopsies as well as peripheral blood. cDNA serving as the sequencing template came from extracted, reverse transcribed RNA. The data were produced by immunoSEQ multiplex PCR, yet TCRdb's version contains in-frame clones alone and is incomplete. In the table there are roughly 15,000 clones, approximately 54% of which are singletons. This clone was observed a handful of times. Antigen specificity is unknown. Points from the study as a whole: Alphabeta T cells residing in normal skin are also sequenced in scalp samples.

The CDR3 consists of 13 residues. The germline gives CDR1 MNHEY, CDR2 SMNVEV (reference sequence). Trimming took 6 bases from V and 4 from J; bases not matched to a gene: 1. Source material: skin. V is TRBV27 and J is TRBJ2-1; 9 positions agree with TRBD2. This clonotype was obtained from a human donor with alopecia areata. This chain's CDR3 is CASSLAGYNEQFF. The CDR3 coding sequence is TGTGCCAGCAGCCTAGCGGGATACAATGAGCAGTTCTTC.